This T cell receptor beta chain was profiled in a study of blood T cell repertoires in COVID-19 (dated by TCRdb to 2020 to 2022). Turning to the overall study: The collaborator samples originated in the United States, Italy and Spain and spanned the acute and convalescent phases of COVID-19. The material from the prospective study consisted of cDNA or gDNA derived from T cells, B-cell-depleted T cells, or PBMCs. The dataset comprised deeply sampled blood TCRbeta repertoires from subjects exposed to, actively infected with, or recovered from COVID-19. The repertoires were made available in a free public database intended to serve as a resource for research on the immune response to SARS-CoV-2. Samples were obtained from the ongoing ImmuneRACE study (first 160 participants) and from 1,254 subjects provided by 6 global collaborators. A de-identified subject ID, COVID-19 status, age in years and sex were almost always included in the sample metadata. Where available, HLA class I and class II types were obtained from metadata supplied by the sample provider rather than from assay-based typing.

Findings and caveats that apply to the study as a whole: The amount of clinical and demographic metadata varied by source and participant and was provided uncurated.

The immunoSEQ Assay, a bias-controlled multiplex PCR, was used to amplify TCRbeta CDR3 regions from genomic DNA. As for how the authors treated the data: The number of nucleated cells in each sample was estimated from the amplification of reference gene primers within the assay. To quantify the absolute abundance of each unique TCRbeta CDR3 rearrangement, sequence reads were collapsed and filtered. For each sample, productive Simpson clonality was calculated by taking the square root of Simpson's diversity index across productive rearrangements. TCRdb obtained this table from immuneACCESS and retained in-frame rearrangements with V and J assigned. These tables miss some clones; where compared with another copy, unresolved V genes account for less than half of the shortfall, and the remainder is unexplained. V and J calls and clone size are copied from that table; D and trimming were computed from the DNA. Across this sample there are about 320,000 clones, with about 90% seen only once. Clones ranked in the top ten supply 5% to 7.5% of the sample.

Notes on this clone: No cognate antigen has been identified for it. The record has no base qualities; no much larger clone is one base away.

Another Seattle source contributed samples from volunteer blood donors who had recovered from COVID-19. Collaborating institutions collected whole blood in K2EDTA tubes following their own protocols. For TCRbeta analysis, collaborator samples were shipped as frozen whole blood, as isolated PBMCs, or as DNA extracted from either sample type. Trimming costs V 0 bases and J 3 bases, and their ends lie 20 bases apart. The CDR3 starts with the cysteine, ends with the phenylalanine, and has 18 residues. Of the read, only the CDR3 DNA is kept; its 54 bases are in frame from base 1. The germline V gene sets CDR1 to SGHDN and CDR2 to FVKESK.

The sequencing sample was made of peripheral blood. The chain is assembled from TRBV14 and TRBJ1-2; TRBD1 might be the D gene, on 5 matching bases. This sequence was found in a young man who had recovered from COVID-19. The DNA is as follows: TGTGCCAGCAGCCAAGATTTTCTAACGGGGGGGTTACACTATGGCTACACCTTC. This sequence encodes CASSQDFLTGGLHYGYTF. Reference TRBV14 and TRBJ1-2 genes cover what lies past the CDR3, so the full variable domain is EAGVTQFPSHSVIEKGQTVTLRCDPISGHDNLYWYRRVMGKEIKFLLHFVKESKQDESGMPNNRFLAERTGGTYSTLKVQPAELEDSGVYFCASSQDFLTGGLHYGYTFGSGTRLTVV.